This TCR beta chain appears in the sequencing data of a study of cytomegalovirus exposure and HLA in healthy donors. About the study: Drawn from HLA-typed donors, about 85 million unique TCRs were held in an early data release.

Study-level points and caveats: A few chains tied to CMV proved CMV antigen-specific in vitro. CMV serostatus was the sole immune exposure information available.

Worth noting for this clone: Its target is not known.

Trimming took 0 bases from V and 7 from J; bases not matched to a gene: 1. Germline V CDR1 and CDR2: SGDLS, YYNGEE. This CDR3 has 13 amino acids. In the PCR, 60 Vbeta and 13 Jbeta primers were used. Assay used: immunoSEQ multiplex PCR; TCRdb lists only in-frame clones, some missing. The table lists about 220,000 clones, 82% of them singletons, with approximately 6.5% in the top ten. This chain connects TRBV9 to TRBJ2-1, with 7 bases that match TRBD2. The specimen sequenced was PBMCs. The TCR comes from a man aged 35-49 years in good health and CMV-seropositive. CDR3 nucleotide sequence: TGTGCCAGCAGCGTAGCCGGGGGGAATGAGCAGTTCTTC. Translation: CASSVAGGNEQFF.